The entry below gives a single TCR beta chain sequence along with its context. What it recognizes is unknown. TCRdb ran MiXCR on the reads and lists one entry per CDR3 protein. Of some 440,000 distinct CDR3 sequences listed, around 32% are singletons. V was clipped by 6 bases and J by 0 bases; unmatched bases: 12. This CDR3 comprises 18 residues. Germline CDR1 MNHGY, CDR2 SVAAGI. This entry is derived from a study of T cell repertoires in cytomegalovirus infection. Across the study: Matching HLA type, along with CMV infection, was indicated by public TCR beta signatures.

Study-level findings and limits: Cumulated frequencies of public TCR beta families served to identify carriers of CMV plus the relevant HLA. HLA-C-restricted CMV-specific TCR beta clonotypes were dominant in the ex vivo response.

The chain employs TRBV6-9 and TRBJ1-3; 9 positions match TRBD1. Sequencing used PBMCs. The sequence was collected from a human donor in good health (CMV status not recorded). Some clones in this sample may be carry-over from other donors' samples. CDR3 nucleotides: TGTGCCAGCAGCCCGGGACAGGGCTATTTCTGCTCTGGAAACACCATATATTTT. It is translated as CASSPGQGYFCSGNTIYF.